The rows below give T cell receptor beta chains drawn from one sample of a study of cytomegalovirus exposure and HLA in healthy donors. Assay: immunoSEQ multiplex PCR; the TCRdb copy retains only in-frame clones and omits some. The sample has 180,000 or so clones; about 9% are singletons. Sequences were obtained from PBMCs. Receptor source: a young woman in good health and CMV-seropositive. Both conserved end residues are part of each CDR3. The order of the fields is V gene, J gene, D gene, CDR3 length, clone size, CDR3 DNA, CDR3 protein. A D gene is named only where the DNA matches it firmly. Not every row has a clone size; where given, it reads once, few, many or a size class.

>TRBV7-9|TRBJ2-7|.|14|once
TGTGCCAGCAGATTGATGGGACAAGACTACGAGCAGTACTTC
CASRLMGQDYEQYF
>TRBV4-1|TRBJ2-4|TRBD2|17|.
TGCGCCAGCAGCCAAGATGGTCCGGGAGGAGCCAAAAACATTCAGTACTTC
CASSQDGPGGAKNIQYF
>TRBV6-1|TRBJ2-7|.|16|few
TGTGCCAGCAGTGAAGTTCAGGGGCCTAGGGAGGGTGAGCAGTACTTC
CASSEVQGPREGEQYF
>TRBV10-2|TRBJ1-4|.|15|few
TGCGCCAGCAGTGGGGGCTGGGTCGAGAAAGAAAAACTGTTTTTT
CASSGGWVEKEKLFF
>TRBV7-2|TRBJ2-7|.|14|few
TGTGCCAGCAGCCACGGGAGCGGAGGATACGAGCAGTACTTC
CASSHGSGGYEQYF
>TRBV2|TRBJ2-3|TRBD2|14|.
TGTGCCAGCAGGGGGGGGTCGAGCGCAGATACGCAGTATTTT
CASRGGSSADTQYF
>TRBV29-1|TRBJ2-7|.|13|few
TGCAGCGTTGAAGATCACACAGCCTACGAGCAGTACTTC
CSVEDHTAYEQYF
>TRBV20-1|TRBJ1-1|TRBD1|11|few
TGCAGTGTGATGACAGGGACTGAAGCTTTCTTT
CSVMTGTEAFF
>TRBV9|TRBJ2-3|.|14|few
TGTGCCAGCAGCTTGAGCACCCAGGCAGATACGCAGTATTTT
CASSLSTQADTQYF
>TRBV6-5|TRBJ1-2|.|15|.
TGTGCCAGCAGTTCCCCCCTGGGAGGAAACTATGGCTACACCTTC
CASSSPLGGNYGYTF
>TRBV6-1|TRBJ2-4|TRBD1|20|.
TGTGCCAGCAGTGAAGGACAGGGGCCGGGGGCAGGGTTTGCCAAAAACATTCAGTACTTC
CASSEGQGPGAGFAKNIQYF
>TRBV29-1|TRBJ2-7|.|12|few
TGCAGCGTTGATACAGGGAGTACCGAGCAGTACTTC
CSVDTGSTEQYF
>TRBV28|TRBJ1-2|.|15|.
TGTGCCTTGAGGCCTCAGGGTGGTTACTACTATGGCTACACCTTC
CALRPQGGYYYGYTF
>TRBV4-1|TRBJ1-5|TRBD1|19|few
TGCGCCAGCAGCCAAGATGAGGCAGGGGGACGGTGGAGCAATCAGCCCCAGCATTTT
CASSQDEAGGRWSNQPQHF
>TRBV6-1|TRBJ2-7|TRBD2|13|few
TGTGCCAGCGGGTCTAGCGGGGGCTACGAGCAGTACTTC
CASGSSGGYEQYF
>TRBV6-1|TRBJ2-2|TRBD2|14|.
TGTGCCAGCAAATGGGGGGGGTACACCGGGGAGCTGTTTTTT
CASKWGGYTGELFF
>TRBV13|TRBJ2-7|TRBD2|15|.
TGTGCCAGCAGTTCTCAGCTAGCGGGAGGGCCTGTGCAGTACTTC
CASSSQLAGGPVQYF
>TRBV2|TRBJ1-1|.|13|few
TGTGCCAGCAAGGTGAGACAGAACACTGAAGCTTTCTTT
CASKVRQNTEAFF
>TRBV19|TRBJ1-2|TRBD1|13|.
TGTGCCAGTAGTCTAGCAGGGGGCTTGAGCTACACCTTC
CASSLAGGLSYTF
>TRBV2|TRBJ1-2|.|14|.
TGTGCCAGCAGTGAGGCAGGGCCCCTATACGGCTACACCTTC
CASSEAGPLYGYTF
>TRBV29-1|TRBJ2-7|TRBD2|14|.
TGCAGCGCCCTTACCGGGACTAGCGACTACGAGCAGTACTTC
CSALTGTSDYEQYF
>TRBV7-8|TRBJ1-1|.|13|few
TGTGCCAGCAGCTTAGGAGGGTCCACTGAAGCTTTCTTT
CASSLGGSTEAFF
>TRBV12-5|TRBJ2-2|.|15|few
TGTGCTAGTGGTTTGTGGCAGGGGCCCACCGGGGAGCTGTTTTTT
CASGLWQGPTGELFF
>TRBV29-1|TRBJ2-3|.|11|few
TGCAGCGTTGACAGGGCAGATACGCAGTATTTT
CSVDRADTQYF
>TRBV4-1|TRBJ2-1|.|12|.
TGCGCCAGCCAGACATTAGGTAATGAGCAGTTCTTC
CASQTLGNEQFF
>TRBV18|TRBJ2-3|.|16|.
TGTGCCAGCTCACGTGACAGGTATGGCAGGACAGATACGCAGTATTTT
CASSRDRYGRTDTQYF
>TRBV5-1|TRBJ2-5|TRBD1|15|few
TGCGCCACCAAGCCAGGGACAGGGCTTCAAGAGACCCAGTACTTC
CATKPGTGLQETQYF
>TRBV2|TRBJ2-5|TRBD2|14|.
TGTGCCAGCAGTGAAGCTTGGGGGGGAGAGACCCAGTACTTC
CASSEAWGGETQYF
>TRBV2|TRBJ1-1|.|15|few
TGTGCCAGCAGCTTACAGGGCCTTAGGAACACTGAAGCTTTCTTT
CASSLQGLRNTEAFF
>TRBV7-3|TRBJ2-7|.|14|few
TGTGCCAGCAGCCCCTGGGCAGGGGACTACGAGCAGTACTTC
CASSPWAGDYEQYF
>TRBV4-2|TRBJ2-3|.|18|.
TGTGCCAGCAGCCAAGATCCAGCTGGAGGGTCTGCGGCAGATACGCAGTATTTT
CASSQDPAGGSAADTQYF
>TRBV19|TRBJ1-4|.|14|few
TGTGCCAGTAGTACCGGTGGAACTAATGAAAAACTGTTTTTT
CASSTGGTNEKLFF
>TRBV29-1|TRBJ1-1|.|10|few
TGCGGCGCAGGGGCCACTGAAGCTTTCTTT
CGAGATEAFF
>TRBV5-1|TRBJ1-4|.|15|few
TGCGCCAGCAGCTTACGGGCCTCTAGGGGGGAAAAACTGTTTTTT
CASSLRASRGEKLFF
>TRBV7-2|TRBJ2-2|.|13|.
TGTGCCAGCAGCCCGATCCCCCCGAGAGAGCTGTTTTTT
CASSPIPPRELFF
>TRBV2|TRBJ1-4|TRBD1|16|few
TGTGCCAGCAGTGACTGGCAGGGGGCCTCTAATGAAAAACTGTTTTTT
CASSDWQGASNEKLFF
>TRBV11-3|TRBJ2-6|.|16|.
TGTGCCAGCAGCTCCCGCGGGATTTCTGGGGCCAACGTCCTGACTTTC
CASSSRGISGANVLTF
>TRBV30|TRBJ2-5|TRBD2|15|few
TGTGCCGGGAATAGCGGGAGGTCCTATCAAGAGACCCAGTACTTC
CAGNSGRSYQETQYF
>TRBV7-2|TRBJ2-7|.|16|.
TGTGCCAGCAGCTTAATGGTGTCGAGGGTGGGTTACGAGCAGTACTTC
CASSLMVSRVGYEQYF
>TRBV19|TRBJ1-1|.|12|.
TGTGCCAGTAGTCCGGGATTCACTGAAGCTTTCTTT
CASSPGFTEAFF
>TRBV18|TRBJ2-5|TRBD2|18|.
TGTGCCAGCTCACCTTCCCTAGCGGGAGGGGCCCCCCAAGAGACCCAGTACTTC
CASSPSLAGGAPQETQYF
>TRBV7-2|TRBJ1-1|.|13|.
TGTGCCAGCAGCAATAAACAGGACACTGAAGCTTTCTTT
CASSNKQDTEAFF
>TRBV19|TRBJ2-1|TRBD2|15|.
TGTGCCAGTAGTATAACGGGAGGTAGGAGCTATGAGCAGTTCTTC
CASSITGGRSYEQFF
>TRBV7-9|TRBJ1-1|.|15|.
TGTGCCAGCAGCTTAGTGCAGGCACCGGGGACTGAAGCTTTCTTT
CASSLVQAPGTEAFF
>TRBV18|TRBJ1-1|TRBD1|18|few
TGTGCCAGCTCACCGGGAGACAGGGGAAGATTGGGGAACACTGAAGCTTTCTTT
CASSPGDRGRLGNTEAFF
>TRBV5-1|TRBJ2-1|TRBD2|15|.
TGCGCCAGCAGCGGACTAGCGGGAGGCCAAGTTGAGCAGTTCTTC
CASSGLAGGQVEQFF
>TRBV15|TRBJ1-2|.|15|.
TGTGCCACCCATGGACGGGGGGCTGGGGGAGATGGCTACACCTTC
CATHGRGAGGDGYTF
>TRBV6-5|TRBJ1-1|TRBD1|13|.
TGTGCCAGCAGTCCGGGGACAGGGGGTGAAGCTTTCTTT
CASSPGTGGEAFF
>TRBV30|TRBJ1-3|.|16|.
TGTGCCTGGAGTGTACAAGGAGGGATTTCTGGAAACACCATATATTTT
CAWSVQGGISGNTIYF
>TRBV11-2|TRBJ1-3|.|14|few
TGTGCCAGCAGGCCACAGCCCTCTGGAAACACCATATATTTT
CASRPQPSGNTIYF
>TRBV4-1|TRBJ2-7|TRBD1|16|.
TGCGCCAGCAGCCAATGGACAGGGGGCGACTCCTACGAGCAGTACTTC
CASSQWTGGDSYEQYF
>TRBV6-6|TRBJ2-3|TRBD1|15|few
TGTGCCAGCAGCTTCACCGGGACAGGGGGAGATACGCAGTATTTT
CASSFTGTGGDTQYF
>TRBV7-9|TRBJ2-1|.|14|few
TGTGCCAGCAGCTTAGGTATGGGGCTCAATGAGCAGTTCTTC
CASSLGMGLNEQFF
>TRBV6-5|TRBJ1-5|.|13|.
TGTGCCAGCAGTTACTCGAGTGCTCAGCCCCAGCATTTT
CASSYSSAQPQHF
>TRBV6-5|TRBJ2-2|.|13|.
TGTGCCACTAAGGAAGGGGGGGCCGGGGAGCTGTTTTTT
CATKEGGAGELFF
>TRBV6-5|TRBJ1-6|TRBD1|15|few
TGTGCCAGCAGTCGGTCCGGGACAGGGAATTCACCCCTCCACTTT
CASSRSGTGNSPLHF
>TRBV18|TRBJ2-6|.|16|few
TGTGCCAGCTCACCAACGGGTATCTCTGGGGCCAACGTCCTGACTTTC
CASSPTGISGANVLTF